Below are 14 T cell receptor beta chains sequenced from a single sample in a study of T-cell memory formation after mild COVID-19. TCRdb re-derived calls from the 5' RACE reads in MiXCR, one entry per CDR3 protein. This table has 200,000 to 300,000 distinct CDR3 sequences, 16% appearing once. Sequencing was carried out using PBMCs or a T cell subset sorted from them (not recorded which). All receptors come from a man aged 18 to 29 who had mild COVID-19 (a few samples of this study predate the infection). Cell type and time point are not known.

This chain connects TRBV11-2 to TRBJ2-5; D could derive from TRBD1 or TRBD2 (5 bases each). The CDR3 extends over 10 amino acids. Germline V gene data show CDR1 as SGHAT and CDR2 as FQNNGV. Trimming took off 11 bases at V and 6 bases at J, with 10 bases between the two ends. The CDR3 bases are TGTGCCGCCGGGGCCCAGACCCAGTACTTC. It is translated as CAAGAQTQYF.

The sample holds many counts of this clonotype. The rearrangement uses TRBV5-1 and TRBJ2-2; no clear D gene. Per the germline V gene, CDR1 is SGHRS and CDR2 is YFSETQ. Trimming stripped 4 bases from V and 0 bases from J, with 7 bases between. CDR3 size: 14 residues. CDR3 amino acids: CASSITTNTGELFF. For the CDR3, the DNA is TGCGCCAGCAGCATAACCACGAACACCGGGGAGCTGTTTTTT.

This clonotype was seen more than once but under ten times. DNA of the CDR3: TGTGCCAGTCGTGGGAATTCACCCCTCCACTTT. Translation: CASRGNSPLHF. The V and J genes are TRBV12-3 or TRBV12-4 and TRBJ1-6; D is unresolved. There are 11 residues in the CDR3. V lost 9 bases and J 7 bases, leaving 7 bases between the germline ends.

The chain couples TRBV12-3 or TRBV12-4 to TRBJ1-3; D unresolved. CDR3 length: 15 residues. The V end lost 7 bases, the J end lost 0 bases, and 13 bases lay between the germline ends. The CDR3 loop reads CASILSRFSGNTIYF. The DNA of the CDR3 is TGTGCCAGCATCTTGTCCCGATTCTCTGGAAACACCATATATTTT.

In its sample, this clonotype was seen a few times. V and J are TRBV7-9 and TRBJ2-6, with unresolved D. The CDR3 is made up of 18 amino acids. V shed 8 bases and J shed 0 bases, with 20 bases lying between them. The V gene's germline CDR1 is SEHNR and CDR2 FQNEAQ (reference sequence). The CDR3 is CASDHDEISGSGANVLTF. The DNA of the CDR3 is TGTGCCAGCGACCACGACGAAATTTCGGGCTCTGGGGCCAACGTCCTGACTTTC.

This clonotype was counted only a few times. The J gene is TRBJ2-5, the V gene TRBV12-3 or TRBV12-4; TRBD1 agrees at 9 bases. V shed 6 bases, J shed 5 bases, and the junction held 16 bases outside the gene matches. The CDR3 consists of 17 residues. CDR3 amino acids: CASSPGTGNPKGETQYF. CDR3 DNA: TGTGCCAGCAGCCCCGGGACAGGGAACCCAAAGGGGGAGACCCAGTACTTC.

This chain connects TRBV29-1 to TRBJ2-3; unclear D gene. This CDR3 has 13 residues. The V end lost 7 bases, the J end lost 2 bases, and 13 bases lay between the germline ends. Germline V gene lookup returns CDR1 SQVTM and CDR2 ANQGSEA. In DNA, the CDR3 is TGCAGCGGACTCACTGGGGACACAGATACGCAGTATTTT. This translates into CSGLTGDTDTQYF.

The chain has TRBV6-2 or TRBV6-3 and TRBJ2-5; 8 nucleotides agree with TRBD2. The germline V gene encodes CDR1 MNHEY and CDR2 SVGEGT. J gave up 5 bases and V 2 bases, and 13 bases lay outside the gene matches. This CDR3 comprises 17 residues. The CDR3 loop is CASSYPSRTSRGETQYF. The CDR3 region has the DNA TGTGCCAGCAGTTACCCGAGTAGGACTAGCAGAGGGGAGACCCAGTACTTC.

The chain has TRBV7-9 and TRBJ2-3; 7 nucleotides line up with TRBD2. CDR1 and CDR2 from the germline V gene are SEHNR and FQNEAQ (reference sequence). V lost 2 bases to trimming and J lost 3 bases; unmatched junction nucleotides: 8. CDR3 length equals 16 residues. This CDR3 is CASSLSAGDFTDTQYF. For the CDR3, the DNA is TGTGCCAGCAGCTTATCCGCGGGGGACTTTACAGATACGCAGTATTTT. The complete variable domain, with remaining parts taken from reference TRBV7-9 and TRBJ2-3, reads DTGVSQNPRHKITKRGQNVTFRCDPISEHNRLYWYRQTLGQGPEFLTYFQNEAQLEKSRLLSDRFSAERPKGSFSTLEIQRTEQGDSAMYLCASSLSAGDFTDTQYFGPGTRLTVL.

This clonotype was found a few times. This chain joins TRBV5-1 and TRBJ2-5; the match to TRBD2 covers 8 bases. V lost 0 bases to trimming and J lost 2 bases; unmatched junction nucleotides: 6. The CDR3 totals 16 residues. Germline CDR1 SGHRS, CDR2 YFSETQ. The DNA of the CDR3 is TGCGCCAGCAGCTTGGGAAGCGGGGGTATACAAGAGACCCAGTACTTC. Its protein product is CASSLGSGGIQETQYF.

DNA of the CDR3: TGTGCCAGCAGCCCAGGATCGGCCGGGTGGAATTCTGGGGCCAACGTCCTGACTTTC. It specifies CASSPGSAGWNSGANVLTF. The chain employs TRBV5-4 and TRBJ2-6; no firm D call. Germline V lookup: CDR1 SGHNT, CDR2 YYREEE (reference sequence). CDR3 length: 19 residues. V lost 4 bases and J lost 1, with 21 bases in between. The full variable domain, completed using reference TRBV5-4 and TRBJ2-6, is ETGVTQSPTHLIKTRGQQVTLRCSSQSGHNTVSWYQQALGQGPQFIFQYYREEENGRGNFPPRFSGLQFPNYSSELNVNALELDDSALYLCASSPGSAGWNSGANVLTFGAGSRLTVL.

CDR3 DNA sequence: TGTGCCAGCAGCGGCGGACAGGGGACCAACAATGAGCAGTTCTTC. As protein: CASSGGQGTNNEQFF. The chain couples TRBV4-2 to TRBJ2-1, with TRBD1 matching over 9 bases. V dropped 5 bases and J dropped 5; count of bases not matched to a gene: 7. Germline V lookup: CDR1 LGHNA, CDR2 YNFKEQ. This CDR3 is 15 amino acids long.

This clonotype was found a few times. The DNA of the CDR3 is TGTGCCTGGAGGCGGGAACTGAACACTGAAGCTTTCTTT. Its translation: CAWRRELNTEAFF. The rearrangement joins TRBV30 to TRBJ1-1; no firm D call. Germline V lookup: CDR1 GTSNPN, CDR2 SVGIG (reference sequence). V lost 3 bases, J lost 0 bases, and 8 bases lay in between. The length of the CDR3 is 13 residues.

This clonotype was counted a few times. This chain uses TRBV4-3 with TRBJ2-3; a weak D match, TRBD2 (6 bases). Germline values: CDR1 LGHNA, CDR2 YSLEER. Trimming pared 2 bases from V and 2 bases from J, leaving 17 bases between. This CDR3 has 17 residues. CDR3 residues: CASSQTAERASTDTQYF. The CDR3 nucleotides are TGCGCCAGCAGCCAAACCGCAGAGCGGGCCTCCACAGATACGCAGTATTTT.